Here is one T cell receptor beta chain with its context. CDR1 is MGHDK and CDR2 is SYGVNS in the germline V gene. This CDR3 has 16 residues. Trimming took 1 base from V and 2 from J, leaving 12 bases between them. These data belong to a study of T-cell reconstitution after alpha-beta-depleted transplantation in children. It was with unique molecular identifiers that the TCRbeta library was prepared. TCRdb used MiXCR to reprocess the PCR reads, holding one entry per CDR3 protein. Among approximately 390,000 distinct CDR3 sequences listed, approximately 11% were seen once. The source is a human donor who donated a stem cell graft to a child with acute myeloid leukemia. This chain links TRBV25-1 with TRBJ1-3, with D maybe TRBD1 (6 bases). Sample: PBMCs from the stem cell graft donor, taken from the stem cell graft. CDR3 coding DNA: TGTGCCAGCAGTGAATCCTCGGGGGCTACTGGAAACACCATATATTTT. This translates into CASSESSGATGNTIYF. Full variable domain (missing parts from reference TRBV25-1 and TRBJ1-3): EADIYQTPRYLVIGTGKKITLECSQTMGHDKMYWYQQDPGMELHLIHYSYGVNSTEKGDLSSESTVSRIRTEHFPLTLESARPSHTSQYLCASSESSGATGNTIYFGEGSWLTVV.